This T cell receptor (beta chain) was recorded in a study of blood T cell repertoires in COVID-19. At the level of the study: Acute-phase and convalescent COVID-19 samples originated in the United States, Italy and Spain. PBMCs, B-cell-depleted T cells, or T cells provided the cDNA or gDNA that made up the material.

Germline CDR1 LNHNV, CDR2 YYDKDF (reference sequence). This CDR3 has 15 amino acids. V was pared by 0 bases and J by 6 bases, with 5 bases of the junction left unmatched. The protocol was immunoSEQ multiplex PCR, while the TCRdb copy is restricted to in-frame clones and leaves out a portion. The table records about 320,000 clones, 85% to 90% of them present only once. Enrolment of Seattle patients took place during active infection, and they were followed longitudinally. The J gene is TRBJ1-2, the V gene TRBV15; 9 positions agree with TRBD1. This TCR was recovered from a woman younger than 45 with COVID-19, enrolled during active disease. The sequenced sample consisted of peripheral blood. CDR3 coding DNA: TGTGCCACCAGCAGAGATGGGGGGGACAGGGATGGCTACACCTTC. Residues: CATSRDGGDRDGYTF.